These 25 T cell receptor beta chains originate from one sample sequenced in a study of identical twins. TCRdb re-called the 5' RACE reads through MiXCR, storing one row per CDR3 protein. This table holds about 730,000 distinct CDR3 sequences, 21% found once. This same sample was also part of a study on T cells expressing NK-cell markers.

What was sequenced was PBMCs. The receptors shown here come from a woman between 18 and 30 years old in good health.

V and J are TRBV7-2 and TRBJ2-7, with TRBD1 matching over 7 bases. Germline assignment: CDR1 SGHTA and CDR2 FQGNSA. This CDR3 contains 17 residues. V shed 1 base, J shed 1 base, and the junction held 10 bases outside the gene matches. CDR3 loop: CASSLVGTVGLSYEQYF. The CDR3 nucleotides are TGTGCCAGCAGCTTAGTCGGGACAGTCGGGTTATCCTACGAGCAGTACTTC. Variable domain in full (rest from reference TRBV7-2 and TRBJ2-7): GAGVSQSPSNKVTEKGKDVELRCDPISGHTALYWYRQSLGQGLEFLIYFQGNSAPDKSGLPSDRFSAERTGGSVSTLTIQRTQQEDSAVYLCASSLVGTVGLSYEQYFGPGTRLTVT.

This clonotype was seen a few times. This chain links TRBV7-9 with TRBJ1-5; 7 bases match TRBD1. This CDR3 has 16 amino acids. The V and J ends lost 5 bases and 0 bases, in that order; junction bases with no gene match: 7. The germline CDR1 and CDR2 sequences are SEHNR and FQNEAQ (reference sequence). In nucleotides, the CDR3 is TGTGCCAGCAGCAGAGGGACAGATTCTAGCAATCAGCCCCAGCATTTT. It codes for CASSRGTDSSNQPQHF.

V is TRBV7-9 and J is TRBJ2-3, with 7 bases identical to TRBD2. This CDR3 is 17 amino acids long. J gave up 6 bases and V 5 bases, and 17 bases lay outside the gene matches. Germline loops: CDR1 SEHNR, CDR2 FQNEAQ (reference sequence). For the CDR3, the DNA is TGTGCCAGCAGCCCCCCTGGGGGGAGGGCCGGACGGGATACGCAGTATTTT. Translated, it gives CASSPPGGRAGRDTQYF.

This clonotype was seen many times. V is TRBV25-1 and J is TRBJ1-1, with TRBD1 matching over 8 bases. V dropped 6 bases and J dropped 6; count of bases not matched to a gene: 9. The CDR3 is made up of 14 amino acids. CDR1 and CDR2 (germline): MGHDK, SYGVNS. The CDR3 DNA sequence: TGTGCCAGCAGGAGCCAGGGGGCAGGATCTGAAGCTTTCTTT. This codes for CASRSQGAGSEAFF.

This clonotype was seen a few times. The chain uses TRBV12-3 or TRBV12-4 and TRBJ2-3, with 9 bases lining up with TRBD1. V gave up 9 bases and J gave up 0 bases; unmatched junction bases: 10. The CDR3 sequence is 16 residues long. The CDR3 DNA sequence: TGTGCCAGTTCCTGGACAGGGGATTTTAGCACAGATACGCAGTATTTT. Amino acid sequence: CASSWTGDFSTDTQYF.

This clonotype was seen only a few times. This chain links TRBV29-1 with TRBJ2-7; D is uncertain. The CDR3 sequence is 11 residues long. V was pared by 5 bases and J by 12 bases, with 17 bases between. CDR1 and CDR2 from the germline V gene are SQVTM and ANQGSEA. The CDR3 coding sequence is TGCAGCGTTACGCTGGGCATGTTTCGGTACTTC. Residues: CSVTLGMFRYF.

This clonotype was seen more than once but under ten times. The V call is TRBV7-8, the J call TRBJ1-1; D remains ambiguous. Germline loops: CDR1 SGHVS, CDR2 FQNEAQ. The CDR3 loop spans 14 amino acids. V dropped 2 bases and J dropped 0 bases, with 7 bases sitting between them. CDR3 loop: CASSLTEMNTEAFF. Here the CDR3 DNA reads TGTGCCAGCAGCTTAACGGAAATGAACACTGAAGCTTTCTTT.

V gene TRBV2 combines with J gene TRBJ2-3; the D gene is possibly TRBD1 (6 bases). V lost 6 bases and J lost 4, with 14 bases in between. The CDR3 is 14 residues long. In germline, CDR1 is SNHLY, CDR2 FYNNEI. The CDR3 loop is CASREDSIADTQYF. The CDR3 DNA sequence: TGTGCCAGCAGGGAGGACAGTATAGCAGATACGCAGTATTTT.

V usage is TRBV9 and J usage is TRBJ2-7; tentative D call: TRBD1 (5 bases). Germline V gene data show CDR1 as SGDLS and CDR2 as YYNGEE. CDR3 length equals 15 residues. Between the trimmed V and J ends, which lost 0 bases and 2 bases, there was a span of 12 bases. For the CDR3, the DNA is TGTGCCAGCAGCGTAGAGGGGCACCCAGCCTACGAGCAGTACTTC. This sequence encodes CASSVEGHPAYEQYF.

V gene TRBV14 combines with J gene TRBJ2-1, with a weak D call TRBD2 (5 bases). This CDR3 has 16 amino acids. Germline V lookup: CDR1 SGHDN, CDR2 FVKESK. V was clipped by 3 bases and J by 7 bases, with 19 bases between them. The CDR3 nucleotides are TGTGCCAGCAGCCAGCAAATTCGACTATTCGGAAATGAGCAGTTCTTC. As protein: CASSQQIRLFGNEQFF.

This clonotype was counted a few times. V is TRBV12-3 or TRBV12-4 and J is TRBJ2-3; D gene unclear. Trimming removed 3 bases at V and 9 bases at J, with 7 bases between. The CDR3 is made up of 11 amino acids. Here the CDR3 reads CASSFGTTQYF. CDR3 DNA sequence: TGTGCCAGCAGTTTTGGCACAACGCAGTATTTT.

This CDR3 is CASSGQENRGYTF. In DNA form, the CDR3 reads TGTGCCAGCAGCGGCCAGGAAAATCGTGGCTACACCTTC. This chain links TRBV7-9 with TRBJ1-2; D unresolved. The V end lost 5 bases, the J end lost 7 bases, and 14 bases lay between the germline ends. Germline CDR1 SEHNR, CDR2 FQNEAQ (reference sequence). CDR3 size: 13 residues. The full variable domain, its missing parts supplied by reference TRBV7-9 and TRBJ1-2, is DTGVSQNPRHKITKRGQNVTFRCDPISEHNRLYWYRQTLGQGPEFLTYFQNEAQLEKSRLLSDRFSAERPKGSFSTLEIQRTEQGDSAMYLCASSGQENRGYTFGSGTRLTVV.

The chain joins TRBV12-5 to TRBJ1-2; 7 positions match TRBD1. V was clipped by 5 bases and J by 6 bases; unmatched bases: 12. CDR3 length equals 15 residues. CDR1 is LGHNT, CDR2 FRNRAP, per germline. CDR3 nucleotide sequence: TGTGCTAGTGGTCCTGGAACAGGGGAGGGACATGGCTACACCTTC. Its translation: CASGPGTGEGHGYTF.

The chain combines TRBV12-3 or TRBV12-4 with TRBJ2-7; 9 nucleotides agree with TRBD2. The trim removed 6 bases at V and 0 bases at J, leaving 6 bases unmatched. The CDR3 has 15 residues. The CDR3: CASSRAGGLSYEQYF. CDR3 DNA: TGTGCCAGCAGCCGAGCGGGAGGCCTCTCCTACGAGCAGTACTTC.

This chain connects TRBV15 to TRBJ2-1; perhaps TRBD2 as D (6 bases). CDR3 size: 13 residues. Germline V gene lookup returns CDR1 LNHNV and CDR2 YYDKDF (reference sequence). Trimming took off 1 base at V and 11 bases at J, with 12 bases between the two ends. The CDR3 loop is CATSRVLASKQFF. The CDR3 DNA follows: TGTGCCACCAGCAGAGTACTAGCTTCCAAGCAGTTCTTC.

A few counts support this clonotype. V and J are TRBV20-1 and TRBJ1-3; D gene unclear. The CDR3 totals 14 residues. Trimming took 5 bases from V and 2 from J, leaving 13 bases between them. Germline loops: CDR1 DFQATT, CDR2 SNEGSKA (reference sequence). Here the CDR3 DNA reads TGCAGTGCTGGGAAGACATCTCCTGGAAACACCATATATTTT. Translating it yields CSAGKTSPGNTIYF.

This clonotype was counted a few times. The chain links TRBV7-9 to TRBJ1-4; tentatively, D is TRBD1 (6 bases). CDR1 and CDR2 from the germline V gene are SEHNR and FQNEAQ (reference sequence). Trimming took off 7 bases at V and 4 bases at J, with 16 bases between the two ends. This CDR3 has 15 amino acids. In nucleotides, the CDR3 is TGTGCCAGCACCCTGGGGGCGACGGGTAATGAAAAACTGTTTTTT. Its translation: CASTLGATGNEKLFF.

This clonotype has a handful of counts. The chain recombines TRBV7-2 with TRBJ2-7; D unclear. Germline V lookup: CDR1 SGHTA, CDR2 FQGNSA. V was pared by 3 bases and J by 5 bases, with 14 bases between. The CDR3 runs 14 residues. CDR3 DNA: TGTGCCAGCAGCTTCGTCAGAGGCCCCGACGAGCAGTACTTC. Protein: CASSFVRGPDEQYF.

In this sample, this clonotype turned up a few times. The chain joins TRBV5-1 to TRBJ2-3; D ambiguous. The CDR3 is 15 amino acids. In germline, CDR1 is SGHRS, CDR2 YFSETQ. V lost 0 bases, J lost 2 bases, and 10 bases lay in between. The CDR3 DNA sequence: TGCGCCAGCAGCTTGGATCCGAGCTTCACAGATACGCAGTATTTT. Translation: CASSLDPSFTDTQYF.

The chain recombines TRBV20-1 with TRBJ2-1; D gene unclear. The CDR3 length is 13 residues. Germline-derived CDR1 and CDR2 are DFQATT and SNEGSKA (reference sequence). The ends were cut back, 4 bases at V and 9 bases at J, with 16 bases in the middle. CDR3: CSAILSPPAEQFF. CDR3 bases: TGCAGTGCTATTTTATCCCCGCCGGCTGAGCAGTTCTTC.

In its sample, this clonotype was seen many times. V is TRBV20-1 and J is TRBJ2-7; 11 nucleotides line up with TRBD2. Looked up from germline, CDR1 is DFQATT and CDR2 is SNEGSKA (reference sequence). The CDR3 runs 14 residues. Trimming cost V 5 bases and J 1 base; bases outside gene matches: 4. Here the CDR3 DNA reads TGCAGTGCTTTAGGGACTAGCGGTTCCTACGAGCAGTACTTC. Its protein is CSALGTSGSYEQYF.

The chain is built from TRBV6-2 or TRBV6-3 and TRBJ2-1; no reliable D call. CDR3 length: 15 amino acids. Trimming pared 4 bases from V and 4 bases from J, leaving 14 bases between. Germline CDR1 MNHEY, CDR2 SVGEGT. CDR3 sequence: CASSFGQLTYNEQFF. As DNA, the CDR3 is TGTGCCAGCAGTTTCGGGCAGCTGACTTACAATGAGCAGTTCTTC.

The V and J genes are TRBV20-1 and TRBJ1-1; D gene ambiguous. This CDR3 is 12 amino acids long. The germline gives CDR1 DFQATT, CDR2 SNEGSKA (reference sequence). V lost 5 bases to trimming and J lost 2 bases, with 9 bases between them. The CDR3 protein is CSARSSNTEAFF. The CDR3 DNA is TGCAGTGCTCGGTCGTCCAACACTGAAGCTTTCTTT.

The chain employs TRBV4-1 and TRBJ2-7; D might be TRBD2 (6 bases). The CDR3 covers 15 residues. The V gene's germline CDR1 is MGHRA and CDR2 YSYEKL. Trimming took 1 base from V and 7 from J, leaving 17 bases between them. The chain's CDR3 is CASSQVGGSHTEQYF. CDR3 coding DNA: TGCGCCAGCAGCCAAGTTGGAGGGTCACATACGGAGCAGTACTTC.

The rearrangement joins TRBV7-9 to TRBJ1-1; TRBD1 matches at 11 bases. The junction had 10 bases not matched to a gene; V was cut back by 5 bases and J by 8 bases. This CDR3 is built from 15 residues. The V gene's germline CDR1 is SEHNR and CDR2 FQNEAQ (reference sequence). CDR3 region: CASSPSDRGPTEAFF. CDR3 bases: TGTGCCAGCAGCCCCTCGGACAGGGGGCCAACCGAAGCTTTCTTT.